This paragraph covers one T cell receptor (beta chain) sequence. This CDR3 contains 17 residues. The germline gives CDR1 LGHNA, CDR2 YSLEER. V shed 0 bases, J shed 2 bases, and the junction held 7 bases outside the gene matches. This record belongs to a study of T-cell memory formation after mild COVID-19. TCRdb recomputed calls from the 5' RACE reads with MiXCR, one row per CDR3 protein. Of under 550,000 distinct CDR3 sequences in the sample, approximately 19% were seen once. The clonotype was recovered from a man younger than 35 who had mild COVID-19 (a few samples of this study predate the infection). Cell type and time point are not known. The sequenced sample was PBMCs or a T cell subset sorted from them (not recorded which). The genes are TRBV4-3 and TRBJ2-3, with 8 nucleotides matching TRBD2. CDR3 in DNA: TGCGCCAGCAGCCAAGATCTTCCAGCGGGGGACACAGATACGCAGTATTTT. This encodes CASSQDLPAGDTDTQYF.